One sample yielded the 20 T cell receptor beta chains listed below, sequenced in a study of CXCR3-negative and CXCR3-positive naive CD8 T cells (dated by TCRdb to about 2019). The sequencing machine was a NextSeq 550. The Human TCR Profiling Kit (MiLaboratory) was used to prepare UMI-labeled 5' RACE TRB cDNA libraries. TCRdb reprocessed the reads; each CDR3 protein sequence makes one entry, and DNA is unavailable. This sample's clone table shows 45,000 to 60,000 distinct CDR3 sequences. Of the sample, 20% to 25% is held by the ten largest clones. Source material: memory CD8+ T cells from blood. In the paper's terms, the cell subset or site label means: conventional CD8+ memory T cells (TMEM), sorted as controls. These TCRs come from a human donor in good health. Some clones in this sample may be carry-over from other donors' samples.

This rearrangement joins TRBV14 to TRBJ1-4. There are 16 residues in the CDR3. Germline CDR1 reads SGHDN; CDR2 reads FVKESK. The CDR3 loop reads CASSQDGEAYYEKLFF.

V gene TRBV3-1 combines with J gene TRBJ2-1; TCRdb picks TRBD2, but there is no DNA to check that call. This CDR3 has 16 amino acids. CDR1 is LGHDT, CDR2 YNNKEL, per germline (reference sequence). The CDR3 loop reads CASSRLSGNSYNEQFF.

This chain joins TRBV20-1 and TRBJ1-1; the D call from TCRdb, TRBD1, cannot be confirmed without DNA. The V gene's germline CDR1 is DFQATT and CDR2 SNEGSKA (reference sequence). This CDR3 region has 13 residues. CDR3 amino acids: CSAGTGLNTEAFF.

The chain recombines TRBV4-3 with TRBJ2-7; the TRBD1 assignment by TCRdb is unverifiable without DNA. The CDR3 is 19 residues long. CDR1 is LGHNA and CDR2 is YSLEER in the germline V gene. CDR3 region: CASSQSFPPGGSPLYEQYF.

The gene calls are TRBV7-3 and TRBJ2-1; TCRdb designates TRBD2, a call that cannot be tested without DNA. Germline CDR1 and CDR2: SGHTA and FQGTGA. CDR3 size: 15 residues. The CDR3 protein is CASSPLAGGTSEQFF.

V is TRBV1 and J is TRBJ2-3; TCRdb's assignment of TRBD2 cannot be checked, as there is no DNA. TRBV1 is flagged as a pseudogene. CDR3 length: 17 residues. The CDR3 sequence is CTSSQSGSSGVTDTQYF.

The CDR3 sequence is CASSQDGAAGANVLTF. The chain recombines TRBV4-3 with TRBJ2-6; checking the TCRdb D call of TRBD2 is not possible without DNA. This CDR3 is 16 amino acids long. Germline V gene data show CDR1 as LGHNA and CDR2 as YSLEER.

The CDR3 spells CASSLGPGPNEQFF. The chain is built from TRBV28 and TRBJ2-1; TCRdb indicates TRBD1, and absent DNA this call remains unverified. The germline V gene encodes CDR1 MDHEN and CDR2 SYDVKM. The CDR3 runs to 14 residues.

The V and J genes are TRBV7-9 and TRBJ2-5; checking the TCRdb D call of TRBD1 is not possible without DNA. Germline lookup yields CDR1 SEHNR and CDR2 FQNEAQ (reference sequence). This CDR3 comprises 14 residues. The CDR3 loop reads CASSPPASGETQYF.

V gene TRBV7-3 combines with J gene TRBJ2-3. This CDR3 has 18 amino acids. Germline CDR1 reads SGHTA; CDR2 reads FQGTGA. This CDR3 reads CASSLYGDPNFSTDTQYF.

The rearrangement uses TRBV19 and TRBJ2-3. Germline values: CDR1 LNHDA, CDR2 SQIVND (reference sequence). This CDR3 has 14 residues. The CDR3 sequence: CASSHGANTDTQYF.

V and J are TRBV3-1 and TRBJ2-1; there is no DNA to check the TCRdb D call of TRBD2. The CDR3 has 20 residues. The V gene's germline CDR1 is LGHDT and CDR2 YNNKEL (reference sequence). CDR3 sequence: CASSQDPGKAGGGSYNEQFF.

The chain links TRBV29-1 to TRBJ2-5; without DNA, the TCRdb call of TRBD1 cannot be checked. The CDR3 is made up of 14 amino acids. Germline V gene sequence: CDR1 SQVTM, CDR2 ANQGSEA. Here the CDR3 reads CSVEVRGLQETQYF.

The chain employs TRBV7-2 and TRBJ2-2. Germline CDR1 and CDR2: SGHTA and FQGNSA. This CDR3 spans 12 amino acids. CDR3 loop: CANYAGAGELFF.

The gene calls are TRBV29-1 and TRBJ1-2. The germline V gene encodes CDR1 SQVTM and CDR2 ANQGSEA. The CDR3 runs 13 residues. CDR3 loop: CSVEAFWGYGYTF.

This rearrangement joins TRBV7-9 to TRBJ2-1; the TRBD2 assignment by TCRdb is unverifiable without DNA. Germline-derived CDR1 and CDR2 are SEHNR and FQNEAQ (reference sequence). This CDR3 has 17 residues. The CDR3 sequence: CASSYPPSGGAHNEQFF.

The chain combines TRBV11-2 with TRBJ2-3; TCRdb's D gene call, TRBD2, goes unchecked for lack of DNA. CDR1 and CDR2 from the germline V gene are SGHAT and FQNNGV. This CDR3 has 16 amino acids. CDR3 loop: CASSLVPGGPTDTQYF.

The chain has TRBV4-2 and TRBJ2-5; the D call from TCRdb, TRBD2, cannot be confirmed without DNA. CDR1 and CDR2 (germline): LGHNA, YNFKEQ. This CDR3 has 18 residues. The CDR3: CASSQESVGGTDQETQYF.

The gene calls are TRBV20-1 and TRBJ2-5; no DNA is available, so the TRBD1 call from TCRdb remains unchecked. The CDR3 consists of 16 residues. In germline, CDR1 is DFQATT, CDR2 SNEGSKA (reference sequence). The CDR3 spells CSARALEGASQETQYF.

The genes are TRBV28 and TRBJ1-4; the D call of TRBD1 rests on TCRdb alone, since no DNA is present to check it. Germline assignment: CDR1 MDHEN and CDR2 SYDVKM. The CDR3 contains 11 residues. The chain's CDR3 is CASSSHRGLFF.